The 14 T cell receptor beta chains listed next were all sequenced from one sample in a study of blood T cells in healthy people across ages. A sample-barcoded 5' primer and a J-beta primer mix were used in a second PCR of about 7 to 12 cycles. MiXCR, run by TCRdb on the 5' RACE reads, gives a single entry per CDR3 protein. The table includes under 2 million distinct CDR3 sequences, about 35% detected once. Sequenced: blood. The receptors were gathered from a woman in her twenties or thirties in good health.

This clonotype has a handful of counts. V and J are TRBV6-1 and TRBJ1-1; no definite D call. Trimming removed 1 base from V and 11 bases from J, with 14 bases in between. There are 13 residues in the CDR3. Germline assignment: CDR1 MNHNS and CDR2 SASEGT. In DNA form, the CDR3 reads TGTGCCAGCAGTGAAGGGGCACAGTGGCGGGCTTTCTTT. Protein product: CASSEGAQWRAFF.

This clonotype was detected once. This chain uses TRBV20-1 with TRBJ2-1; TRBD1 aligns across 7 bases. The CDR3 has 15 amino acids. CDR1 and CDR2 (germline): DFQATT, SNEGSKA (reference sequence). Unmatched junction bases numbered 9, after V lost 5 bases and J lost 2 bases. CDR3 residues: CSASTGRGTYNEQFF. CDR3 DNA sequence: TGCAGTGCTTCCACCGGCAGGGGGACCTACAATGAGCAGTTCTTC.

As regards this clonotype: One end of the junction fails to match germline, which may point to a read error. The J gene is TRBJ1-4, the V gene TRBV6-1; D possibly corresponds to TRBD1 (6 bases). The CDR3 sequence is 16 residues long. Germline-derived CDR1 and CDR2 are MNHNS and SASEGT. This CDR3 is CARSTGHKSTNEKLFF. The CDR3, as DNA: TGTGCCCGCAGTACGGGACACAAGTCAACTAATGAAAAACTGTTTTTT.

This clonotype occurred a few times. A junction boundary mismatches the germline segment, possibly from a read error. The rearrangement joins TRBV10-3 to TRBJ2-7; D not resolved. The CDR3 loop spans 14 amino acids. In germline, CDR1 is ENHRY, CDR2 SYGVKD. The CDR3 loop reads CAISELMASYEQYF. DNA for the CDR3: TGTGCCATCAGCGAGTTGATGGCCTCCTACGAGCAGTACTTC.

The rearrangement links TRBV20-1 to TRBJ1-5; 12 bases are shared with TRBD1. Germline lookup yields CDR1 DFQATT and CDR2 SNEGSKA (reference sequence). The J segment lost 5 bases and the V segment lost 6 bases, leaving 5 bases of the junction unmatched. The CDR3 contains 14 residues. CDR3 loop: CSARGTGGHQPQHF. For the CDR3, the DNA is TGCAGTGCCAGGGGGACAGGGGGCCATCAGCCCCAGCATTTT.

In this sample, this clonotype turned up a few times. J is TRBJ2-1 and V is TRBV4-1; D possibly matches TRBD1 or TRBD2 (6 bases each). Germline-derived CDR1 and CDR2 are MGHRA and YSYEKL. The CDR3 runs 17 residues. V gave up 1 base and J gave up 4 bases, with 17 bases separating them. The DNA of the CDR3 is TGCGCCAGCAGCCAAGTAAGGATCCGGGGGACATACAATGAGCAGTTCTTC. As protein: CASSQVRIRGTYNEQFF.

In this sample, this clonotype turned up a few times. The rearrangement joins TRBV20-1 to TRBJ2-7; D may be TRBD1 (5 bases). Trimming cost V 0 bases and J 2 bases, with 11 bases left between them. This CDR3 is built from 14 residues. Germline V gene lookup returns CDR1 DFQATT and CDR2 SNEGSKA (reference sequence). The CDR3 nucleotides are TGCAGTGCTAGAGATCAGAAGGACACCTACGAGCAGTACTTC. Translation: CSARDQKDTYEQYF.

The CDR3 loop is CASSAGGGLEQFF. In DNA form, the CDR3 reads TGTGCCAGCTCCGCTGGAGGCGGGCTCGAGCAGTTCTTC. The rearrangement uses TRBV27 and TRBJ2-1; D may be TRBD2 (5 bases). The V gene lost 8 bases and the J gene lost 10 bases, with 18 bases spanning the gap. The CDR3 has 13 amino acids. Germline V gives CDR1 MNHEY, CDR2 SMNVEV (reference sequence).

This clonotype was detected many times. V usage is TRBV28 and J usage is TRBJ1-2; the D gene is possibly TRBD1 (6 bases). The CDR3 runs to 15 residues. Trimming took 4 bases from V and 5 from J, leaving 17 bases between them. Germline CDR1 reads MDHEN; CDR2 reads SYDVKM. The chain's CDR3 is CASSSQLTGKYGYTF. The DNA of the CDR3 is TGTGCCAGCAGTTCCCAGCTCACAGGGAAGTATGGCTACACCTTC.

The chain couples TRBV12-3 or TRBV12-4 to TRBJ2-7; no clear D gene. The CDR3 spans 15 residues. V was pared by 3 bases and J by 0 bases, with 12 bases between. CDR3 protein: CASSFGSSFSYEQYF. The CDR3 DNA follows: TGTGCCAGCAGTTTCGGTTCTAGTTTCTCCTACGAGCAGTACTTC.

As to this clonotype: The junction does not match germline at one end; this may be a read error. The gene calls are TRBV27 and TRBJ1-2; 7 bases agree with TRBD1. There are 17 residues in the CDR3. CDR1 and CDR2 (germline): MNHEY, SMNVEV (reference sequence). The CDR3: CANSLKPPHQGDYGYTF. In DNA, the CDR3 is TGTGCCAACAGTTTAAAGCCCCCCCATCAGGGGGACTATGGCTACACCTTC.

This clonotype came up many times. A read error may produce the germline difference seen at one junction end. V and J are TRBV29-1 and TRBJ1-2; no clear D. Per the germline V gene, CDR1 is SQVTM and CDR2 is ANQGSEA. The CDR3 totals 11 residues. The CDR3 sequence: CSVEGLYGYTF. CDR3 in DNA: TGCAGCGTGGAAGGGTTGTATGGCTACACCTTC.

This clonotype came up once. This could be a read error, since a much larger clone is one nucleotide away. The V call is TRBV5-5, the J call TRBJ1-2; D is uncertain. The CDR3 loop spans 16 amino acids. Trimming pared 1 base from V and 5 bases from J, leaving 18 bases between. CDR1 is SGHKS and CDR2 is YYEKEE in the germline V gene (reference sequence). The CDR3 bases are TGTGCCAGCAGCTTGAGTACTGGGAGAAAGAATTATGGCTACACCTTC. The encoded protein is CASSLSTGRKNYGYTF.

This clonotype was counted only a few times. In DNA form, the CDR3 reads TGCGCCAGCAGTATGGAGCCCGGGACTGAAGCTTTCTTT. Its translation: CASSMEPGTEAFF. The chain carries TRBV10-1 and TRBJ1-1; D unclear. CDR3 length: 13 residues. V lost 5 bases to trimming and J lost 5 bases, with 12 bases between them. In germline, CDR1 is WNHNN, CDR2 SYGVQD (reference sequence).